The clone carrying this T cell receptor (beta chain) was observed a few times. Its antigen is currently unknown. The data were obtained in a study of T cells after yellow fever vaccination. Study results and limitations: Once the booster was given, most primary-vaccination clones reappeared, at approximately 97% for CD4 and around 90% for CD8. Within FACS-sorted repertoires, abundant clonotypes contaminating from the bulk population could be present.

Making TCR cDNA involved 5'RACE template switching, which added UMIs and a universal primer site. TCRdb recomputed calls from the 5' RACE reads with MiXCR, one row per CDR3 protein. The data show 250,000 to 350,000 distinct CDR3 sequences, around 4.4% seen once. Germline V gives CDR1 MNHEY, CDR2 SMNVEV (reference sequence). This CDR3 region has 12 residues. The input for sequencing was PBMCs, taken 15 days after the yellow fever booster vaccination. The V gene is TRBV27, the J gene TRBJ2-3; possibly TRBD2 for D (5 bases). This clonotype was obtained from a young man who received the YFV17D yellow fever vaccine. CDR3 residues: CAVASAPDTQYF. For the CDR3, the DNA is TGTGCAGTAGCGAGCGCGCCAGATACGCAGTATTTT.